This T cell receptor (beta chain) was sequenced in a study of control samples from healthy donors and cancer patients. Method: immunoSEQ multiplex PCR; TCRdb's copy keeps in-frame clones and lacks some. The data contain 140,000 to 150,000 clones, 75% to 90% of them seen just once; the ten biggest clones take up over 4%. The CDR3 has 13 residues. CDR1 is SGHVS and CDR2 is FQNEAQ in the germline V gene. Between the trimmed V and J ends, which lost 2 bases and 2 bases, there was a span of 7 bases. This chain connects TRBV7-8 to TRBJ2-7; no clear D. This sequence was found in a man aged 30 to 45 in good health. Sequencing was performed on blood. The CDR3, as DNA: TGTGCCAGCAGCTTAACATCGGCCTACGAGCAGTACTTC. This gives the protein CASSLTSAYEQYF.